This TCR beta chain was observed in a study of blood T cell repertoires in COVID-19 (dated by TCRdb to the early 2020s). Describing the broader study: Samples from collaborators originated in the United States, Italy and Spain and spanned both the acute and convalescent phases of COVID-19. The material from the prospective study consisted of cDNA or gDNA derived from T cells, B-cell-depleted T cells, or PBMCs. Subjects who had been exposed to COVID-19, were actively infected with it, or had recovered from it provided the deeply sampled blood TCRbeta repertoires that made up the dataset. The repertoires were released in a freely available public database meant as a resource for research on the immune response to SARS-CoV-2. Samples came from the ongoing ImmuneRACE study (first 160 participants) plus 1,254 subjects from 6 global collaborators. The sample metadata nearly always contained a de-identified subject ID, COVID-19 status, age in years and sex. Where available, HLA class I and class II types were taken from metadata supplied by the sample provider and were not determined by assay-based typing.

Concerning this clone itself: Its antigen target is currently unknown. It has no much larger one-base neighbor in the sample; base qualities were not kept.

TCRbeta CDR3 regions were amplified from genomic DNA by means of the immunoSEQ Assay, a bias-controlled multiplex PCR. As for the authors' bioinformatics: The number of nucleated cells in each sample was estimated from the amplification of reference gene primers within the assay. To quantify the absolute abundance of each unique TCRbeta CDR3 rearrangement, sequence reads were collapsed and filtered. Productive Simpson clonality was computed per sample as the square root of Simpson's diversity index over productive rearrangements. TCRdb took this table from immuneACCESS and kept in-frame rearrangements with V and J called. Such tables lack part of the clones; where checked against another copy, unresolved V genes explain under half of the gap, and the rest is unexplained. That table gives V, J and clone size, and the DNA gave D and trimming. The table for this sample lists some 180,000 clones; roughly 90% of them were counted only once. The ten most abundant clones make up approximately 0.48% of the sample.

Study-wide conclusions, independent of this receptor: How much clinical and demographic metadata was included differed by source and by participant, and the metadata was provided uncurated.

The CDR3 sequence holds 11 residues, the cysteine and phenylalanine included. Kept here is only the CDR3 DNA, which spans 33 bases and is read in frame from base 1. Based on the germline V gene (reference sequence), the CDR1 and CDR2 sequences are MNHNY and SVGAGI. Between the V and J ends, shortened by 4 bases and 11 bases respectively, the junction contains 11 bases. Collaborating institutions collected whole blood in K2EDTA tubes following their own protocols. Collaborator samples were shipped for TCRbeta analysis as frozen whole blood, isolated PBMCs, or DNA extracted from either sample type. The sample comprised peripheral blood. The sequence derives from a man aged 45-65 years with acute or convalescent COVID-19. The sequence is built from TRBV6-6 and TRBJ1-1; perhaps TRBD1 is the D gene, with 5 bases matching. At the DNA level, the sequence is TGTGCCAGCAGTTCCCGGGGGTGGGCTTTCTTT. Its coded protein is CASSSRGWAFF.